Sequencing of this TCR beta chain was carried out in a study of beta chain features in type 1 diabetes. What was sequenced were expressed TCRB transcripts, since all of the isolated RNA had been reverse transcribed. Here immunoSEQ multiplex PCR was the method, and the copy in TCRdb shows in-frame clones only, minus some. This table has 450,000 to 550,000 clones, roughly 31% appearing once. As regards this clone: Antigen specificity is unknown.

Study outcomes and limitations: The study found moderately but significantly shorter TCRB CDR3s in all four CD4+ subsets of Type 1 diabetes patients. TCRB repertoires of naive, central memory and Treg cells appeared more similar among patients than among healthy donors.

Each of the CD4+ naive, central memory, regulatory and stem cell-like memory populations was sorted via CD45RO/CCR7/CD25/CD127/CD95/CD27. This TCR was recovered from a man aged 18 to 29 in good health. Sequenced input: naive CD4+ T cells from blood.

CDR3 amino acids: CAWSGRERPGANVLTF. The CDR3 nucleotides read TGTGCCTGGAGCGGGCGGGAGAGACCTGGGGCCAACGTCCTGACTTTC. The rearrangement joins TRBV30 to TRBJ2-6; 7 nucleotides line up with TRBD2. This CDR3 comprises 16 residues. V dropped 3 bases and J dropped 2; count of bases not matched to a gene: 7. Germline V gives CDR1 GTSNPN, CDR2 SVGIG (reference sequence). Drawing the rest from reference TRBV30 and TRBJ2-6, the complete variable domain is SQTIHQWPATLVQPVGSPLSLECTVEGTSNPNLYWYRQAAGRGLQLLFYSVGIGQISSEVPQNLSASRPQDRQFILSSKKLLLSDSGFYLCAWSGRERPGANVLTFGAGSRLTVL.